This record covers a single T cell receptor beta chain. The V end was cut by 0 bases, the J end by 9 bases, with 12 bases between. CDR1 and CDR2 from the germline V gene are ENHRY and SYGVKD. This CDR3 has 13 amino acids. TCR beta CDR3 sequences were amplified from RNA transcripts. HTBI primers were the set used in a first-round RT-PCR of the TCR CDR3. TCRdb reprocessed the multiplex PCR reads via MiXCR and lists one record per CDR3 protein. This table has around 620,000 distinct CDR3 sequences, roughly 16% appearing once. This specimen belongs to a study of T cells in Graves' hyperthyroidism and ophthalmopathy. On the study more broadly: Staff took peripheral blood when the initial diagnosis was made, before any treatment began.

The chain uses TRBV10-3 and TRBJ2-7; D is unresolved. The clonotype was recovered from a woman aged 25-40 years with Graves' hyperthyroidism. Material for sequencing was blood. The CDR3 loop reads CAISESIGLAQYF. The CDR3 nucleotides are TGTGCCATCAGTGAGTCGATAGGGCTCGCGCAGTACTTC.